The 31 T cell receptor beta chains given below trace back to one sample, sequenced in a study of spatial heterogeneity in lung cancer. Indicated time point: sample taken at primary tumor resection. Unsorted whole RNA samples from tumor, nontumor lung or frozen PBMC were sequenced. TCRdb passed the 5' RACE reads through MiXCR, listing each CDR3 protein once. This sample carries about 23,000 distinct CDR3 sequences, about 4.5% of them seen once, and the ten largest clones take roughly 5.2%. The input for sequencing was PBMCs, taken at surgery. The receptor set was obtained from a male donor with early-stage non-small cell lung cancer.

Ten or more counts support this clonotype. The chain links TRBV6-6 to TRBJ2-5; 13 nucleotides match TRBD2. Unmatched junction bases numbered 6, after V lost 7 bases and J lost 4 bases. Germline V gene data show CDR1 as MNHNY and CDR2 as SVGAGI (reference sequence). The CDR3 loop spans 15 amino acids. The CDR3 here is CASISLAGGRETQYF. CDR3 sequence (DNA): TGTGCCAGCATTTCACTAGCGGGAGGGCGAGAGACCCAGTACTTC.

The sample holds a few counts of this clonotype. This chain links TRBV18 with TRBJ2-2, with TRBD2 as a possible D gene (5 bases). The germline gives CDR1 KGHSH, CDR2 LQKENI. V lost 3 bases to trimming and J lost 5 bases, with 13 bases between them. The CDR3 runs 15 residues. The CDR3 loop is CASSPNGQRTGELFF. CDR3 nucleotide sequence: TGTGCCAGCTCACCGAACGGGCAGCGGACCGGGGAGCTGTTTTTT.

This clonotype has ten or more counts. For the CDR3, the DNA is TGTGCCACTACGGAATGGGGTCTGTATGGCTACACCTTC. As protein: CATTEWGLYGYTF. J is TRBJ1-2 and V is TRBV28; D is ambiguous. CDR1 is MDHEN and CDR2 is SYDVKM in the germline V gene. The CDR3 runs to 13 residues. V gave up 10 bases and J gave up 5 bases, with 17 bases separating them.

This clonotype was found many times. The chain is built from TRBV28 and TRBJ2-7, with D hard to call. V shed 3 bases and J shed 1 base, with 4 bases lying between them. This CDR3 region has 12 residues. Per germline, CDR1 MDHEN and CDR2 SYDVKM. CDR3 bases: TGTGCCAGCAGTTTTCTTTCCTACGAGCAGTACTTC. Translation: CASSFLSYEQYF.

This clonotype was detected many times. V usage is TRBV30 and J usage is TRBJ2-5, with unresolved D. CDR1 GTSNPN and CDR2 SVGIG come from the germline V gene (reference sequence). The CDR3 spans 13 residues. The V and J ends lost 3 bases and 5 bases respectively, with 13 bases between them. CDR3 sequence (DNA): TGTGCCTGGAGAGGTCCCCCGGGCGAGACCCAGTACTTC. Its translation: CAWRGPPGETQYF.

This clonotype turned up a few times. The chain employs TRBV6-2 or TRBV6-3 and TRBJ2-5, with TRBD1 identical over 7 bases. Trimming took 5 bases from V and 2 from J; bases not matched to a gene: 5. Germline CDR1 is MNHEY and CDR2 is SVGEGT. The CDR3 runs to 14 residues. This chain's CDR3 is CASSPKGAQETQYF. The CDR3 nucleotides read TGTGCCAGCAGTCCCAAGGGGGCTCAAGAGACCCAGTACTTC.

This clonotype was counted many times. The chain recombines TRBV6-2 or TRBV6-3 with TRBJ2-2, with 7 bases fitting TRBD1. Germline V gives CDR1 MNHEY, CDR2 SVGEGT. Trimming cost V 6 bases and J 8 bases; bases outside gene matches: 12. This CDR3 comprises 15 residues. In DNA, the CDR3 is TGTGCCAGCAGAGCAACAGGGGTTGTTGCGGGGGAGCTGTTTTTT. Translation: CASRATGVVAGELFF.

Points on this clonotype: Being one base from a much bigger clone, this may be a read error. The chain carries TRBV30 and TRBJ2-5; possibly TRBD1 for D (5 bases). Germline values: CDR1 GTSNPN, CDR2 SVGIG (reference sequence). CDR3 length: 13 amino acids. V shed 8 bases and J shed 5 bases, with 18 bases lying between them. DNA of the CDR3: TGTGCCCGGAAGCCGTCAGGGAAGGAGACCCAGTACTTC. Protein sequence: CARKPSGKETQYF.

In its sample, this clonotype ranks as medium-sized (0.01 to 0.1%). The chain is built from TRBV28 and TRBJ2-3; no reliable D call. Germline loops: CDR1 MDHEN, CDR2 SYDVKM. Trimming took 1 base from V and 3 from J, leaving 11 bases between them. The CDR3 sequence is 15 residues long. CDR3 bases: TGTGCCAGCAGTTTATTGAGTTTCAAGACAGATACGCAGTATTTT. This translates into CASSLLSFKTDTQYF.

This clonotype was seen at least ten times. This chain links TRBV7-8 with TRBJ1-5; TRBD1 matches at 7 bases. Germline V CDR1 and CDR2: SGHVS, FQNEAQ. This CDR3 region has 14 residues. J gave up 4 bases and V 3 bases, and 3 bases lay outside the gene matches. The CDR3: CASSLTGTNQPQHF. CDR3 in DNA: TGTGCCAGCAGCTTGACAGGGACTAATCAGCCCCAGCATTTT.

This clonotype was seen many times. The V gene is TRBV12-3 or TRBV12-4, the J gene TRBJ1-1; D gene ambiguous. V was pared by 11 bases and J by 0 bases, with 13 bases between. The CDR3 covers 13 residues. Written as DNA, the CDR3 is TGTGCCGTATTGGACGGACTGAACACTGAAGCTTTCTTT. Translating gives CAVLDGLNTEAFF.

The sample holds many counts of this clonotype. V is TRBV6-6 and J is TRBJ2-7; possibly TRBD2 for D (6 bases). The germline gives CDR1 MNHNY, CDR2 SVGAGI (reference sequence). Between the trimmed V and J ends, which lost 2 bases and 6 bases, there was a span of 11 bases. The CDR3 spans 13 residues. CDR3 loop: CASSYRTTGEQYF. CDR3 coding DNA: TGTGCCAGCAGTTACCGGACTACGGGCGAGCAGTACTTC.

This clonotype qualifies as medium-sized (0.01 to 0.1%). The V call is TRBV6-6, the J call TRBJ2-2; D not resolved. Germline assignment: CDR1 MNHNY and CDR2 SVGAGI (reference sequence). This CDR3 spans 13 amino acids. V dropped 6 bases and J dropped 7 bases, with 12 bases sitting between them. CDR3 DNA sequence: TGTGCCAGCAGCTCCCGGGTCGGCGGGGAGCTGTTTTTT. It codes for CASSSRVGGELFF.

This clonotype was counted at least ten times. The rearrangement uses TRBV7-2 and TRBJ2-5, with 10 bases lining up with TRBD2. After removal of 0 bases from V and 3 bases from J, the junction contained 4 bases not matched to a gene. CDR1 and CDR2 (germline): SGHTA, FQGNSA. The CDR3 is 16 amino acids. CDR3 bases: TGTGCCAGCAGCTTAGCGGGGACTAGCGAAAAAGAGACCCAGTACTTC. Protein sequence: CASSLAGTSEKETQYF.

The sample holds a few counts of this clonotype. The rearrangement joins TRBV14 to TRBJ2-7; TRBD2 is a possible D gene (5 bases). The CDR3 has 14 amino acids. Trimming shortened V by 4 bases and J by 1 base, and 11 bases separated the two germline ends. Germline V lookup: CDR1 SGHDN, CDR2 FVKESK. CDR3 sequence: CASSLRGRSYEQYF. CDR3 DNA sequence: TGTGCCAGCAGCCTTCGAGGGCGATCCTACGAGCAGTACTTC.

This clonotype came up many times. J is TRBJ2-1 and V is TRBV19, with D unclear. Germline V gene lookup returns CDR1 LNHDA and CDR2 SQIVND (reference sequence). The V and J ends lost 1 base and 6 bases respectively, with 7 bases between them. CDR3 length: 13 amino acids. The CDR3 nucleotides read TGTGCCAGTAGTATAGTAATAGCCAATGAGCAGTTCTTC. Its protein is CASSIVIANEQFF.

There are many counts of this clonotype. The chain employs TRBV21-1 and TRBJ2-7; the table names TRBD1, a call not compared with the DNA. TRBV21-1 is designated a pseudogene. The CDR3 extends over 16 amino acids. CDR3 region: CASSKLGQGASYEQYF. In DNA form, the CDR3 reads TGTGCCAGCAGCAAACTCGGACAGGGGGCGTCCTACGAGCAGTACTTC.

The chain has TRBV14 and TRBJ1-4, with unresolved D. Per germline, CDR1 SGHDN and CDR2 FVKESK. CDR3 length: 14 residues. V lost 6 bases and J 7 bases, leaving 15 bases between the germline ends. The CDR3, as DNA: TGTGCCAGCAGTCCGCGCCTCGGCGGTGAAAAACTGTTTTTT. Amino acids: CASSPRLGGEKLFF. The full variable domain, with the rest looked up from reference TRBV14 and TRBJ1-4, is EAGVTQFPSHSVIEKGQTVTLRCDPISGHDNLYWYRRVMGKEIKFLLHFVKESKQDESGMPNNRFLAERTGGTYSTLKVQPAELEDSGVYFCASSPRLGGEKLFFGSGTQLSVL.

This clonotype was seen repeatedly, ten times or more. The gene calls are TRBV18 and TRBJ2-4, with D maybe TRBD1 (5 bases). CDR1 is KGHSH and CDR2 is LQKENI in the germline V gene. The V end lost 5 bases, the J end lost 7 bases, and 15 bases lay between the germline ends. This CDR3 is built from 14 residues. CDR3 loop: CASSETGLGNIQYF. CDR3 bases: TGTGCCAGCTCAGAAACAGGATTGGGGAACATTCAGTACTTC.

This clonotype was picked up many times. The V and J genes are TRBV4-2 and TRBJ2-7, with 8 bases aligning to TRBD2. The V gene end was trimmed by 4 bases and the J gene end by 1 base; junction bases not matched to a gene: 9. Germline CDR1 is LGHNA and CDR2 is YNFKEQ. The CDR3 contains 16 residues. The CDR3 loop reads CASSPTGTRGSYEQYF. The CDR3 DNA reads TGTGCCAGCAGCCCCACCGGGACTAGAGGGTCCTACGAGCAGTACTTC.

This clonotype was seen repeatedly, ten times or more. The gene calls are TRBV2 and TRBJ2-7; 8 nucleotides line up with TRBD2. V lost 5 bases, J lost 1 base, and 7 bases stayed unmatched. This CDR3 spans 15 amino acids. The germline V gene has CDR1 SNHLY and CDR2 FYNNEI. CDR3 residues: CASSTEGGGSYEQYF. CDR3 nucleotides: TGTGCCAGCAGTACAGAGGGCGGGGGGTCCTACGAGCAGTACTTC.

This clonotype was detected ten times or more. The V and J genes are TRBV9 and TRBJ2-5, with 9 bases that match TRBD1. This CDR3 region has 16 residues. The V segment lost 0 bases and the J segment 3 bases; nucleotides outside the gene matches: 6. The germline gives CDR1 SGDLS, CDR2 YYNGEE. CDR3 DNA sequence: TGTGCCAGCAGCGTAGGGGGGACAGGGCGAAAAGAGACCCAGTACTTC. Its translation is CASSVGGTGRKETQYF.

Many counts were recorded for this clonotype. The rearrangement uses TRBV6-5 and TRBJ2-1; no firm D call. CDR1 MNHEY and CDR2 SVGAGI come from the germline V gene. V was pared by 6 bases and J by 8 bases, with 14 bases between. The CDR3 runs 13 residues. This CDR3 is CASRQPSSDEQFF. The DNA for the CDR3 is TGTGCCAGCAGGCAACCCTCGAGCGATGAGCAGTTCTTC.

The table lists this clonotype with many counts. This chain uses TRBV6-5 with TRBJ2-3; 12 nucleotides agree with TRBD2. Losses at the gene ends were 6 bases for V and 1 base for J; bases not matched to a gene: 2. This CDR3 has 15 amino acids. CDR1 MNHEY and CDR2 SVGAGI come from the germline V gene. CDR3 DNA: TGTGCCAGCAGCCCTAGCGGGGGGGGCACAGATACGCAGTATTTT. Encoded protein: CASSPSGGGTDTQYF.

This clonotype has a count of ten or more. V usage is TRBV28 and J usage is TRBJ1-1; D might be TRBD1 (5 bases). Germline CDR1 and CDR2: MDHEN and SYDVKM. V lost 6 bases, J lost 1 base, and 15 bases lay in between. This CDR3 is 15 amino acids long. Here the CDR3 reads CASSLGMGGNTEAFF. CDR3 bases: TGTGCCAGCAGCCTGGGGATGGGGGGGAACACTGAAGCTTTCTTT.

This clonotype has ten or more counts. The chain is built from TRBV9 and TRBJ1-2; the D is unclear. Trimming shortened V by 5 bases and J by 6 bases, and 14 bases separated the two germline ends. Looked up from germline, CDR1 is SGDLS and CDR2 is YYNGEE. The CDR3 has 13 residues. CDR3 coding DNA: TGTGCCAGCAGGAGCCCGTCCGTTCATGGCTACACCTTC. It specifies CASRSPSVHGYTF.

The sample holds a few counts of this clonotype. This could be a read error, since a much larger clone is one nucleotide away. The chain has TRBV9 and TRBJ2-5; D is ambiguous. Trimming took 4 bases from V and 1 from J, leaving 17 bases between them. This CDR3 contains 16 residues. The germline gives CDR1 SGDLS, CDR2 YYNGEE. The CDR3 reads CASSIEDLKGQETQYF. CDR3 nucleotides: TGTGCCAGCAGCATAGAAGATTTAAAGGGCCAAGAGACCCAGTACTTC.

This clonotype has at least ten counts. V gene TRBV7-2 combines with J gene TRBJ2-3; tentative D call: TRBD2 (6 bases). V was clipped by 5 bases and J by 6 bases, with 9 bases between them. In germline, CDR1 is SGHTA, CDR2 FQGNSA. CDR3 length: 12 residues. The CDR3 coding sequence is TGTGCCAGCAGCCCTGGGGGGGATACGCAGTATTTT. This sequence encodes CASSPGGDTQYF.

This clonotype has ten or more counts. This chain connects TRBV28 to TRBJ2-3, with D uncertain. With 6 bases removed from V and 3 bases from J, the gap between germline ends came to 16 bases. The V gene's germline CDR1 is MDHEN and CDR2 SYDVKM. The CDR3 sequence is 15 residues long. CDR3 protein: CASSPVGTATDTQYF. The CDR3 DNA is TGTGCCAGCAGCCCTGTCGGAACGGCTACAGATACGCAGTATTTT.

This clonotype was picked up many times. This chain uses TRBV6-5 with TRBJ2-2, with D tentatively TRBD1 (6 bases). The germline V gene has CDR1 MNHEY and CDR2 SVGAGI. The length of the CDR3 is 14 residues. V lost 6 bases to trimming and J lost 7 bases, with 15 bases between them. The CDR3 bases are TGTGCCAGCAGGGCCGGGACAAAAGGCGGGGAGCTGTTTTTT. Protein product: CASRAGTKGGELFF.

This clonotype is labeled medium-sized. V gene TRBV5-1 combines with J gene TRBJ2-3; 10 nucleotides align to TRBD2. Germline V gene data show CDR1 as SGHRS and CDR2 as YFSETQ. J gave up 0 bases and V 2 bases, and 6 bases lay outside the gene matches. The CDR3 loop spans 17 amino acids. CDR3 sequence (DNA): TGCGCCAGCAGCTTATCGACTAGCGGGCCTAGCACAGATACGCAGTATTTT. This encodes CASSLSTSGPSTDTQYF.